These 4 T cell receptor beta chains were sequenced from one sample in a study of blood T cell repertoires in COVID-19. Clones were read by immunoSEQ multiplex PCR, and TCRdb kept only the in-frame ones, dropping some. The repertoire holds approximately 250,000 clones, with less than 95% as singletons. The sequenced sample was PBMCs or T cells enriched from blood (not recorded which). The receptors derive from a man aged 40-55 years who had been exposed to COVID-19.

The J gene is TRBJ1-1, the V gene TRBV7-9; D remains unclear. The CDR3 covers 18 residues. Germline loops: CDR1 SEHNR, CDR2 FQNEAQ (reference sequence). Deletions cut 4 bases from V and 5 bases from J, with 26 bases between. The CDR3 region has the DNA TGTGCCAGCAGCTCAATCGAAAGTACAGCTGGGAGTCAGACTGAAGCTTTCTTT. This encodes CASSSIESTAGSQTEAFF. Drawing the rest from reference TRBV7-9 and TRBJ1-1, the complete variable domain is DTGVSQNPRHKITKRGQNVTFRCDPISEHNRLYWYRQTLGQGPEFLTYFQNEAQLEKSRLLSDRFSAERPKGSFSTLEIQRTEQGDSAMYLCASSSIESTAGSQTEAFFGQGTRLTVV.

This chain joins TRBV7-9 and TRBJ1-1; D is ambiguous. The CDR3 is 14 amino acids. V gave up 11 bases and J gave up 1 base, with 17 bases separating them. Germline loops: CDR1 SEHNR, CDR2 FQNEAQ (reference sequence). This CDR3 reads CAGLDTDGNTEAFF. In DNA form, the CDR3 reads TGTGCCGGACTTGACACGGACGGGAACACTGAAGCTTTCTTT.

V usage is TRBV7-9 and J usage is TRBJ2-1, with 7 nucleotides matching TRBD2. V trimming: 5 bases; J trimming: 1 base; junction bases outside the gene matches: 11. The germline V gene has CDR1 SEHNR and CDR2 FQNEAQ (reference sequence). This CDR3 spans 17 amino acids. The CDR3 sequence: CASSPPAGDWSYNEQFF. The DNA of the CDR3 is TGTGCCAGCAGCCCCCCGGCGGGAGATTGGTCCTACAATGAGCAGTTCTTC.

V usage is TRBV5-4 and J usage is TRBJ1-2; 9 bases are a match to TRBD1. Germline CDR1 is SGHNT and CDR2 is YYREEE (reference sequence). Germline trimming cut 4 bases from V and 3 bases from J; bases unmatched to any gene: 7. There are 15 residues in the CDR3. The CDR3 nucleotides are TGTGCCAGCAGCGTGACAGGGGGTTCGGACTATGGCTACACCTTC. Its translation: CASSVTGGSDYGYTF.